This TCR beta chain originates from a study of Graves' ophthalmopathy and Graves' hyperthyroidism. Looking at the study overall: Pretreatment peripheral blood was obtained at initial diagnosis.

Germline values: CDR1 MNHEY, CDR2 SVGEGT. With 8 bases removed from V and 1 base from J, the gap between germline ends came to 20 bases. This CDR3 contains 16 residues. This clonotype was observed at least ten times. Its antigen remains unidentified. Whole-study findings and limits: The blood repertoire also included most expanded thyroid clonotypes above 0.001 frequency.

Stable hyperthyroid donors showed no ophthalmopathy during 18 months follow-up. As diagnostic evidence, clinical symptoms, serum thyroxine, TRAb, thyroid ultrasound and orbital computed tomography were relied upon. Amplification of TCR beta CDR3 regions used RNA transcripts. Second-round multiplex PCR followed a first-round RT-PCR using HTBI primers. TCRdb reanalysed the multiplex PCR reads using MiXCR and keeps one entry per CDR3 protein. The sample has 400,000 or so distinct CDR3 sequences, just over 15% seen once; the top ten hold 5.5% to 7%. Specimen: peripheral blood. The V call is TRBV6-2 or TRBV6-3, the J call TRBJ2-5, with D perhaps TRBD1 or TRBD2 (6 bases each). This receptor was obtained from a woman in her late teens or twenties with stable Graves' hyperthyroidism. The CDR3 protein is CASGSRRGAPQETQYF. The CDR3 DNA sequence: TGTGCCAGCGGTAGCAGGAGGGGGGCTCCCCAAGAGACCCAGTACTTC.